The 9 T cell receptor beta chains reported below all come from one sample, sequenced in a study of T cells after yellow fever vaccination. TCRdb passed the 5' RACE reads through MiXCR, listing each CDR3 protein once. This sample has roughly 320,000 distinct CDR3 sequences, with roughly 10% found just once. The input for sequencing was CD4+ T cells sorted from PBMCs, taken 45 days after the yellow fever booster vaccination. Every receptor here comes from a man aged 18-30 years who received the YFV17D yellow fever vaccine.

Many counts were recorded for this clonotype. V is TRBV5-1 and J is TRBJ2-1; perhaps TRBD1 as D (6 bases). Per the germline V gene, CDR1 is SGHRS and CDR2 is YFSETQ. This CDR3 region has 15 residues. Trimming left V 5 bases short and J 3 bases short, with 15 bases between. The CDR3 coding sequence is TGCGCCAGCAGGTCCACAGGGCCTCACTACAATGAGCAGTTCTTC. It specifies CASRSTGPHYNEQFF.

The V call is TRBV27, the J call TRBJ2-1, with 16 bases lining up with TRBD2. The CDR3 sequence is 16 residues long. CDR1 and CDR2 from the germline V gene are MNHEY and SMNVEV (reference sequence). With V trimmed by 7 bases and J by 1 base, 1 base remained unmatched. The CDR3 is CASKGLAGGSYNEQFF. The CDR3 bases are TGTGCCAGCAAGGGACTAGCGGGGGGGTCCTACAATGAGCAGTTCTTC.

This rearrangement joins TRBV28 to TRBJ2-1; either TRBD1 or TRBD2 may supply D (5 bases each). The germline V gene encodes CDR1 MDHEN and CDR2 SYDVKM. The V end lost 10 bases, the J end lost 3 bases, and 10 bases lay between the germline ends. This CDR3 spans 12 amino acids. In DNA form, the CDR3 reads TGTGCCACCATGGGGGTCTACAATGAGCAGTTCTTC. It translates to CATMGVYNEQFF.

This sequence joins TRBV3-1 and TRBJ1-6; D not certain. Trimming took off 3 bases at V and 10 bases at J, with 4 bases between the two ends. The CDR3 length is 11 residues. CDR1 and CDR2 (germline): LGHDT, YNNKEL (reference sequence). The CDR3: CASSQGSPLHF. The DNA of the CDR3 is TGTGCCAGCAGCCAGGGATCACCCCTCCACTTT.

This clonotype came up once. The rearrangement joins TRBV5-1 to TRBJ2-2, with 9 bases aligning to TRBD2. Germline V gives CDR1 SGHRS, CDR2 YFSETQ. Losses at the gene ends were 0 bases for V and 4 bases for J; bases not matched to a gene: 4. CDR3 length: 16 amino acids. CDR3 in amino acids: CASSLAPAGGTGELFF. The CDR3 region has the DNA TGCGCCAGCAGCTTGGCCCCAGCGGGGGGCACCGGGGAGCTGTTTTTT.

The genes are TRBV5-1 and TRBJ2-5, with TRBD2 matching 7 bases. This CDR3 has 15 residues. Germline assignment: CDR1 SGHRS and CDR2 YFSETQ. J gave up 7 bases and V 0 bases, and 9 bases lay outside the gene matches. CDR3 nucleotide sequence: TGCGCCAGCAGCTTGGAGGGCGGGAGTGGATTGACCCAGTACTTC. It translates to CASSLEGGSGLTQYF.

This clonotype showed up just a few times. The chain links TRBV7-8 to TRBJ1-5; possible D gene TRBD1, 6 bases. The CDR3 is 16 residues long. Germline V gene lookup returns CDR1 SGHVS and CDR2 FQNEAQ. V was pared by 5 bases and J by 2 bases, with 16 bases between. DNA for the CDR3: TGTGCCAGCAGCAGGGTAGGGGGACTTCGCAATCAGCCCCAGCATTTT. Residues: CASSRVGGLRNQPQHF.

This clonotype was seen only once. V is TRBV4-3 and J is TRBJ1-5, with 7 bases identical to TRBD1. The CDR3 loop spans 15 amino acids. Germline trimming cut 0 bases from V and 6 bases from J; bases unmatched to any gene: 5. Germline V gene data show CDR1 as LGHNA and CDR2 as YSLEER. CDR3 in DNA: TGCGCCAGCAGCCAAGATGGGCAGGGGGTTCAGCCCCAGCATTTT. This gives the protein CASSQDGQGVQPQHF.

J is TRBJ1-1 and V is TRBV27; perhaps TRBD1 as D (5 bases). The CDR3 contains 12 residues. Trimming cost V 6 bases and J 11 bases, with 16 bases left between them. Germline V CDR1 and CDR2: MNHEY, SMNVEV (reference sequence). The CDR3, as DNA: TGTGCCAGCAGCCGCAGGGAGGGGAGGGCTTTCTTT. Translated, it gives CASSRREGRAFF.